The 3 T cell receptor beta chains listed next were all sequenced from one sample in a study of CD8 T cells in ankylosing spondylitis. TCRdb passed the 5' RACE reads through MiXCR, listing each CDR3 protein once. The table includes about 160,000 distinct CDR3 sequences, under 55% detected once. Source material: synovial fluid, either unsorted or a sorted T cell fraction (not recorded which). Receptors were obtained from a male donor with ankylosing spondylitis.

The genes are TRBV28 and TRBJ2-7; 7 bases line up with TRBD2. The V gene end was trimmed by 7 bases and the J gene end by 1 base; junction bases not matched to a gene: 7. CDR3 size: 14 residues. Germline loops: CDR1 MDHEN, CDR2 SYDVKM. CDR3 DNA sequence: TGTGCCAGCATTGGCCTAGCGGAATCCTACGAGCAGTACTTC. It translates to CASIGLAESYEQYF.

This clonotype showed up just a few times. The chain employs TRBV6-5 and TRBJ1-1; D might be TRBD1 (5 bases). Germline values: CDR1 MNHEY, CDR2 SVGAGI. CDR3 length: 15 residues. The V end lost 2 bases, the J end lost 0 bases, and 10 bases lay between the germline ends. The CDR3 bases are TGTGCCAGCAGTTACCTACAGGCCATGAACACTGAAGCTTTCTTT. It yields the protein CASSYLQAMNTEAFF.

This chain uses TRBV11-2 with TRBJ2-3; D gene ambiguous. CDR1 and CDR2 (germline): SGHAT, FQNNGV. V was trimmed by 3 bases and J by 0 bases, leaving 10 bases between them. CDR3 length equals 15 residues. Written as DNA, the CDR3 is TGTGCCAGCAGCTTCGACGTACTTAGCACAGATACGCAGTATTTT. Encoded protein: CASSFDVLSTDTQYF.